This entry features one T cell receptor beta chain sequence. The record originates from a study of human thymus T cells. Profiling relied on immunoSEQ multiplex PCR, and the TCRdb table lists in-frame clones only, not all of them. Of tens of thousands of clones in the sample, roughly 94% were seen once. Germline V gene lookup returns CDR1 SEHNR and CDR2 FQNEAQ (reference sequence). V was trimmed by 6 bases and J by 4 bases, leaving 15 bases between them. This CDR3 comprises 14 residues. All donors were healthy Finnish infants who were undergoing corrective surgery to treat congenital heart defects. Half of the eight donors gave roughly 0.45-1 mL blood during surgery. All available leukocytes, rather than a set cell count, yielded the blood DNA.

This TCR came from a boy under two years old with a congenital heart defect but otherwise immunologically healthy. Sequencing input: blood. The chain links TRBV7-9 to TRBJ1-2, with D maybe TRBD1 (5 bases). CDR3 residues: CASRNKGLGYGYTF. As DNA, the CDR3 is TGTGCCAGCAGAAATAAGGGGTTGGGCTATGGCTACACCTTC.